The 3 T cell receptor beta chains given below trace back to one sample, sequenced in a study of shared clonotypes between healthy human individuals. Some clones are missing from TCRdb's copy, which holds only in-frame ones; the method was immunoSEQ multiplex PCR. Among roughly 480,000 clones listed, 70% to 85% were seen once. Sequencing used PBMCs. The receptors here all came from a woman aged 40 to 55 in good health. Some clones in this sample may be carry-over from other donors' samples.

This clone was counted a few times. CDR3 amino acids: CASSQDPHSGANVLTF. Here the CDR3 DNA reads TGTGCCAGCAGCCAAGATCCGCACTCTGGGGCCAACGTCCTGACTTTC. The chain combines TRBV4-2 with TRBJ2-6, with unresolved D. V was pared by 0 bases and J by 0 bases, with 6 bases between. The CDR3 spans 16 residues. Germline lookup yields CDR1 LGHNA and CDR2 YNFKEQ.

CDR3: CASSLLFGASELYEQYF. CDR3 DNA sequence: TGTGCCAGCAGCTTGTTATTCGGGGCTAGCGAACTCTACGAGCAGTACTTC. The chain carries TRBV7-3 and TRBJ2-7, with D tentatively TRBD2 (6 bases). Trimming removed 3 bases from V and 3 bases from J, with 21 bases in between. This CDR3 has 17 residues. The germline CDR1 and CDR2 sequences are SGHTA and FQGTGA.

This clone was seen more than once but under ten times. This rearrangement joins TRBV6-1 to TRBJ1-5; no clear D gene. CDR1 is MNHNS and CDR2 is SASEGT in the germline V gene. V was pared by 7 bases and J by 7 bases, with 11 bases between. There are 12 residues in the CDR3. This chain's CDR3 is CASNEVAQPQHF. Here the CDR3 DNA reads TGTGCCAGCAATGAGGTGGCACAGCCCCAGCATTTT.